The 2 T cell receptor beta chains listed next were all sequenced from one sample in a study of cytomegalovirus exposure and HLA in healthy donors. PCR was performed using 60 Vbeta and 13 Jbeta primers. Here immunoSEQ multiplex PCR was the method, and the copy in TCRdb shows in-frame clones only, minus some. The sample includes around 130,000 clones, roughly 80% seen only once; the top ten take 1%. Sequenced material: PBMCs. Every receptor here comes from a man aged 35-49 years in good health and CMV-seronegative.

The V and J genes are TRBV30 and TRBJ2-1, with 9 bases lining up with TRBD1. The germline CDR1 and CDR2 sequences are GTSNPN and SVGIG (reference sequence). This CDR3 contains 14 residues. The trim removed 7 bases at V and 5 bases at J, leaving 9 bases unmatched. CDR3 sequence (DNA): TGTGCCTTGGAAGGACAGGGGAGGCACAATGAGCAGTTCTTC. As protein: CALEGQGRHNEQFF.

This chain connects TRBV9 to TRBJ2-7; 11 nucleotides agree with TRBD1. Germline V gene data show CDR1 as SGDLS and CDR2 as YYNGEE. The J segment lost 0 bases and the V segment lost 3 bases, leaving 5 bases of the junction unmatched. CDR3 length: 16 amino acids. The CDR3 region has the DNA TGTGCCAGCAGCGACCCGGGACAGGGGGACTCCTACGAGCAGTACTTC. Translating gives CASSDPGQGDSYEQYF.